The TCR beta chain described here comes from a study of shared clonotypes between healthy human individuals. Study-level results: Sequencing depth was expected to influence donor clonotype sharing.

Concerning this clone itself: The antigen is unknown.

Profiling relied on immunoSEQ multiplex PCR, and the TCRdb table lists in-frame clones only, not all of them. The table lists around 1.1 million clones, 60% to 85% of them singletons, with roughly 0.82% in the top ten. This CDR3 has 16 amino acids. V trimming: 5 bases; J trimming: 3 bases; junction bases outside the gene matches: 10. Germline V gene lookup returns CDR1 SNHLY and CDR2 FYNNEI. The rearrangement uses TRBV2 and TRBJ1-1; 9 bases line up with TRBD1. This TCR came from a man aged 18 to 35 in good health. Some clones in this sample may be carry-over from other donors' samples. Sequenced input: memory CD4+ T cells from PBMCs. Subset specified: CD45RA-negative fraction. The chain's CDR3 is CASSRGQGLGDTEAFF. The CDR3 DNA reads TGTGCCAGCAGTCGGGGACAGGGATTGGGAGACACTGAAGCTTTCTTT. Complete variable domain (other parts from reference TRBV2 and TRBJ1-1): EPEVTQTPSHQVTQMGQEVILRCVPISNHLYFYWYRQILGQKVEFLVSFYNNEISEKSEIFDDQFSVERPDGSNFTLKIRSTKLEDSAMYFCASSRGQGLGDTEAFFGQGTRLTVV.